This T cell receptor (beta chain) stems from a study of neoadjuvant anti-PD-1 for oral cavity cancer. Stated time point: after neoadjuvant nivolumab, at surgical resection. The V end was cut by 6 bases, the J end by 2 bases, with 14 bases between. CDR1 is MNHEY and CDR2 is SVGAGI in the germline V gene. The CDR3 is made up of 14 amino acids. Sequenced by immunoSEQ multiplex PCR; TCRdb stores in-frame clones only, minus some. This table holds 68,000 or so clones, more than 75% found once. The origin of this receptor is a person aged 35-79 years with oral cavity squamous cell carcinoma. The sample consisted of PBMCs, taken after nivolumab (anti-PD-1) treatment. The chain uses TRBV6-5 and TRBJ2-7; D could derive from TRBD1 or TRBD2 (5 bases each). CDR3 in amino acids: CASRPGRIPYEQYF. The CDR3 nucleotides read TGTGCCAGCAGACCGGGACGGATCCCCTACGAGCAGTACTTC.